This is a list of T cell receptor beta chains from one sample in a study of blood T cell repertoires in COVID-19. Generated by immunoSEQ multiplex PCR, the TCRdb table keeps only in-frame clones and is missing some. The sample comprises approximately 290,000 clones, 90% of which are singletons, and 4% to 5.5% rests with the top ten. Sequences were obtained from PBMCs or T cells enriched from blood (not recorded which). The source of these receptors is a woman aged 18-29 years with acute COVID-19. Each CDR3 is given with its conserved first and last residue. The D gene is left open where the match is weak. Rows may omit the clone size; those that give it use once, few, many or a size class.

clone_size	v_call	j_call	cdr3_length	d_call	cdr3_aa	cdr3_nt
-	TRBV28	TRBJ1-1	12	-	CASSGGDTEAFF	TGTGCCAGCAGTGGAGGGGACACTGAAGCTTTCTTT
-	TRBV4-1	TRBJ1-1	16	-	CASSHAAQGMNTEAFF	TGCGCCAGCAGCCACGCAGCCCAGGGAATGAACACTGAAGCTTTCTTT
-	TRBV7-3	TRBJ2-5	15	TRBD2	CASSLMGGYQETQYF	TGTGCCAGCAGCTTAATGGGGGGGTACCAAGAGACCCAGTACTTC
-	TRBV28	TRBJ1-5	14	TRBD1	CASAFGQGRQPQHF	TGTGCCAGCGCATTCGGACAGGGCCGTCAGCCCCAGCATTTT
-	TRBV3-1/TRBV3-2	TRBJ2-7	12	-	CASSHQDYEQYF	TGTGCCAGCAGCCACCAGGACTACGAGCAGTACTTC
-	TRBV28	TRBJ2-1	16	TRBD2	CASSARDYRSYNEQFF	TGTGCCAGCAGTGCCCGGGACTACCGCTCCTACAATGAGCAGTTCTTC
-	TRBV28	TRBJ2-1	15	TRBD2	CASSLSGLAANEQFF	TGTGCCAGCAGTTTATCGGGACTAGCAGCCAATGAGCAGTTCTTC
-	TRBV6-1	TRBJ2-7	15	TRBD1	CASSEEGAPSNEQYF	TGTGCCAGCAGTGAAGAGGGGGCCCCCTCTAACGAGCAGTACTTC
-	TRBV11-2	TRBJ2-3	14	TRBD1	CASSLVGLRDRGYF	TGTGCCAGCAGCTTGGTCGGACTCCGGGACAGGGGATATTTT
-	TRBV30	TRBJ1-3	15	-	CAWSWDMGSGNTIYF	TGTGCCTGGAGTTGGGACATGGGCTCTGGAAACACCATATATTTT
-	TRBV28	TRBJ1-2	11	-	CATGGSYGYTF	TGTGCCACCGGGGGGTCCTATGGCTACACCTTC
-	TRBV6-1	TRBJ1-2	14	-	CASSEQVNSYGYTF	TGTGCCAGCAGTGAGCAGGTGAATAGCTATGGCTACACCTTC
-	TRBV4-1	TRBJ1-2	15	TRBD1	CASSQETGKTYGYTF	TGCGCCAGCAGCCAAGAGACAGGGAAGACCTATGGCTACACCTTC
-	TRBV7-9	TRBJ1-1	12	-	CASTQGNTEAFF	TGTGCCAGCACCCAGGGGAACACTGAAGCTTTCTTT
once	TRBV9	TRBJ2-1	13	-	CASSTGGGNEQFF	TGTGCCAGCTCTACCGGGGGAGGAAATGAGCAGTTCTTC
-	TRBV11-3	TRBJ2-7	14	-	CASSLVRGNYEQYF	TGTGCCAGCAGCTTAGTGCGGGGAAACTACGAGCAGTACTTC
-	TRBV3-1/TRBV3-2	TRBJ2-5	12	-	CASSSAEETQYF	TGTGCCAGCAGCTCCGCGGAAGAGACCCAGTACTTC
once	TRBV28	TRBJ2-7	13	TRBD2	CASRFSGTYEQYF	TGTGCCAGCAGATTTAGCGGGACCTACGAGCAGTACTTC
-	TRBV5-4	TRBJ1-2	13	-	CASSLAGVDGYTF	TGTGCCAGCAGCTTGGCGGGGGTGGATGGCTACACCTTC
-	TRBV6-1	TRBJ1-2	13	-	CASSEEGNYGYTF	TGTGCCAGCAGTGAAGAGGGGAACTATGGCTACACCTTC
-	TRBV6-5	TRBJ2-1	14	TRBD2	CATRTSGAYNEQFF	TGTGCCACCCGGACTAGCGGTGCTTACAATGAGCAGTTCTTC
-	TRBV5-1	TRBJ1-1	13	-	CASSPGQITEAFF	TGCGCCAGCAGCCCTGGACAGATCACTGAAGCTTTCTTT
-	TRBV30	TRBJ1-6	14	-	CAWNRGGGNSPLHF	TGTGCCTGGAACCGCGGCGGGGGTAATTCACCCCTCCACTTT
-	TRBV29-1	TRBJ2-4	16	-	CSVEWLNREAKNIQYF	TGCAGCGTTGAATGGTTGAACAGGGAAGCCAAAAACATTCAGTACTTC
-	TRBV29-1	TRBJ1-5	13	-	CSVTDSNNQPQHF	TGCAGCGTTACGGACAGCAACAATCAGCCCCAGCATTTT
-	TRBV5-6	TRBJ1-5	16	-	CASSLAVGSSNQPQHF	TGTGCCAGCAGCTTGGCTGTCGGGAGCTCCAATCAGCCCCAGCATTTT
-	TRBV15	TRBJ2-7	12	-	CATSRSLSEQYF	TGTGCCACCAGCAGAAGCTTATCCGAGCAGTACTTC
-	TRBV3-1/TRBV3-2	TRBJ2-5	17	TRBD2	CASSQGPEVAGSETQYF	TGTGCCAGCAGCCAAGGACCGGAGGTAGCGGGTTCAGAGACCCAGTACTTC
-	TRBV6-5	TRBJ1-6	15	-	CASSYTGPWNSPLHF	TGTGCCAGCAGTTACACAGGGCCCTGGAATTCACCCCTCCACTTT
-	TRBV12-3/TRBV12-4	TRBJ2-7	11	-	CASSYSGEQYF	TGTGCCAGCAGTTACTCGGGGGAGCAGTACTTC
few	TRBV28	TRBJ1-2	14	-	CASTKGREFYGYTF	TGTGCCAGCACTAAAGGACGGGAATTCTATGGCTACACCTTC
-	TRBV28	TRBJ1-4	17	-	CASSSHRAVRANEKLFF	TGTGCCAGCAGTTCACACAGGGCCGTTCGGGCTAATGAAAAACTGTTTTTT
-	TRBV5-8	TRBJ2-1	17	TRBD2	CASSPTGTSGRSDEQFF	TGTGCCAGCAGCCCCACCGGGACTAGCGGGAGGTCGGATGAGCAGTTCTTC
-	TRBV28	TRBJ2-2	13	-	CASRQTNTGELFF	TGTGCCAGCAGGCAGACAAACACCGGGGAGCTGTTTTTT
-	TRBV28	TRBJ1-2	13	-	CASSPGFTYGYTF	TGTGCCAGCAGCCCCGGGTTCACCTATGGCTACACCTTC